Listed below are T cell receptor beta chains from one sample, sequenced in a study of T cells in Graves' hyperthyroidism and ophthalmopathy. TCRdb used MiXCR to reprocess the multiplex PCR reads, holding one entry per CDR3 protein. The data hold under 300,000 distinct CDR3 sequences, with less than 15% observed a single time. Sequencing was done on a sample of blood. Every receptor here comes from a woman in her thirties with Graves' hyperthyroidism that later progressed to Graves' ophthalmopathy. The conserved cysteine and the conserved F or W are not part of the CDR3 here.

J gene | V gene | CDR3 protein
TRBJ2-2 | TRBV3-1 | ASSHGSGNTGELF
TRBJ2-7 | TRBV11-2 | ASSLVPGEQY
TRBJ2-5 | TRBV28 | ASNQRGQGKETQY
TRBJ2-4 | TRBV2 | ASSEARGAGSDIQY
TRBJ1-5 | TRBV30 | AWSVQAGEQPQH
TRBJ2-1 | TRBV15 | ATSLFSGGINYSEQF
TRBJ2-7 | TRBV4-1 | ASSQGAASGLKQY
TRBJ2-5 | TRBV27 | ASSSAVGLVTPQY
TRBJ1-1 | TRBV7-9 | ASSYSPTEAF
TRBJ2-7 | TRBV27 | ASSLGGGGSYEQY
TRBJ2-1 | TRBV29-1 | SVEVAGTSGGEQF
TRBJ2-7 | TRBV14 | ASGTVSNEQY
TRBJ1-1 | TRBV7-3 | ASSLIAETEAF
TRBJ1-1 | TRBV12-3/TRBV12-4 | ASSFEGLGAF
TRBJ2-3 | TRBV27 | ASSLAEVPDTQY
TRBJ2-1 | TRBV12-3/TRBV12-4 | ASSPPVGNEQF
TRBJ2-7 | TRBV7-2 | ASSLAGTLTGEQY
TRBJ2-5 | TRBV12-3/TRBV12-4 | ASSLGQGVGQETQY
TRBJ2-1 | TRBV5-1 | ASSLAKDRSLSGEQF
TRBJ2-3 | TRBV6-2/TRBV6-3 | ASSYSKRLAGERDTQY
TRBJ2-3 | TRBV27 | ASSYVEKREVTDTQY
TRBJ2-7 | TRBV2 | ASSVEGVVYEQY
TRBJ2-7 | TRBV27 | ASSWRETYEQY
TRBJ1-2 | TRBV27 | ASSLSPWTGLNYGYT
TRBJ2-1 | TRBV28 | ASSFLGSGLAGLSYNEQF
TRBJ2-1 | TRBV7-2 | ASAAEGGPNEQF
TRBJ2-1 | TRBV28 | ASRYRGLKQF